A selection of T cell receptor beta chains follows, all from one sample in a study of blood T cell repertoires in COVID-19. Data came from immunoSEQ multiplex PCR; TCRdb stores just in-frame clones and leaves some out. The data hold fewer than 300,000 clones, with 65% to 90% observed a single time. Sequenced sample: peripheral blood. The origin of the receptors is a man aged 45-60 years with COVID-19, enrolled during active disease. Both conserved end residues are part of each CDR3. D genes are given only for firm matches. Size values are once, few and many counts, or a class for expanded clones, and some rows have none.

cdr3_aa: CAWSVGTGVEKLFF
cdr3_nt: TGTGCCTGGAGTGTCGGGACAGGGGTTGAAAAACTGTTTTTT
d_call: TRBD1
clone_size: .
v_call: TRBV30
j_call: TRBJ1-4

cdr3_aa: CASSKGQGNTEAFF
cdr3_nt: TGTGCCAGCAGCAAGGGACAGGGGAACACTGAAGCTTTCTTT
d_call: TRBD1
clone_size: .
v_call: TRBV7-3
j_call: TRBJ1-1

cdr3_aa: CASSLRQGAEAFF
cdr3_nt: TGTGCCAGCAGTTTAAGACAGGGGGCTGAAGCTTTCTTT
d_call: TRBD1
clone_size: .
v_call: TRBV12-3/TRBV12-4
j_call: TRBJ1-1

cdr3_aa: CASSVGAGGQGRLNTEAFF
cdr3_nt: TGTGCCAGCAGCGTAGGGGCTGGGGGACAGGGTCGCCTGAACACTGAAGCTTTCTTT
d_call: TRBD1
clone_size: .
v_call: TRBV9
j_call: TRBJ1-1

cdr3_aa: CASSQFERAANEQFF
cdr3_nt: TGCGCCAGCAGCCAATTTGAGCGGGCCGCCAATGAGCAGTTCTTC
d_call: .
clone_size: few
v_call: TRBV4-1
j_call: TRBJ2-1

cdr3_aa: CASSLNDYNEQFF
cdr3_nt: TGTGCCAGCAGCCTAAATGACTACAATGAGCAGTTCTTC
d_call: .
clone_size: once
v_call: TRBV7-9
j_call: TRBJ2-1

cdr3_aa: CASSVQLGTLYNEQFF
cdr3_nt: TGTGCCAGCAGCGTACAGTTGGGGACACTCTACAATGAGCAGTTCTTC
d_call: .
clone_size: .
v_call: TRBV9
j_call: TRBJ2-1

cdr3_aa: CASSFRQGPGPQHF
cdr3_nt: TGTGCCAGCAGTTTCCGACAGGGGCCAGGGCCCCAGCATTTT
d_call: TRBD1
clone_size: .
v_call: TRBV6-2/TRBV6-3
j_call: TRBJ1-5

cdr3_aa: CASSPNDRVYEQYF
cdr3_nt: TGCGCCAGCAGCCCGAATGACAGGGTCTACGAGCAGTACTTC
d_call: TRBD1
clone_size: .
v_call: TRBV5-1
j_call: TRBJ2-7

cdr3_aa: CASSHQGMNTEAFF
cdr3_nt: TGTGCCAGCAGCCACCAGGGTATGAACACTGAAGCTTTCTTT
d_call: .
clone_size: .
v_call: TRBV3-1/TRBV3-2
j_call: TRBJ1-1

cdr3_aa: CSARGEAAFF
cdr3_nt: TGCAGTGCTAGGGGGGAGGCTGCTTTCTTT
d_call: .
clone_size: .
v_call: TRBV20-1
j_call: TRBJ1-1

cdr3_aa: CASSLALARLADTQYF
cdr3_nt: TGTGCCAGCAGCTTGGCTCTAGCGCGCCTCGCAGATACGCAGTATTTT
d_call: .
clone_size: .
v_call: TRBV7-2
j_call: TRBJ2-3

cdr3_aa: CASHEQGTYNEQFF
cdr3_nt: TGTGCCTCCCATGAACAGGGGACTTACAATGAGCAGTTCTTC
d_call: .
clone_size: .
v_call: TRBV10-3
j_call: TRBJ2-1

cdr3_aa: CASSPRDRVSGANVLTF
cdr3_nt: TGTGCCAGCAGTCCCCGGGACAGGGTTTCTGGGGCCAACGTCCTGACTTTC
d_call: TRBD1
clone_size: .
v_call: TRBV27
j_call: TRBJ2-6

cdr3_aa: CASSLQVAGQETQYF
cdr3_nt: TGTGCCAGCAGCCTGCAAGTCGCGGGGCAAGAGACCCAGTACTTC
d_call: .
clone_size: .
v_call: TRBV3-1/TRBV3-2
j_call: TRBJ2-5

cdr3_aa: CASSLFRGTKNIQYF
cdr3_nt: TGCGCCAGCAGCTTGTTCAGGGGTACCAAAAACATTCAGTACTTC
d_call: .
clone_size: .
v_call: TRBV5-1
j_call: TRBJ2-4

cdr3_aa: CSAGSQNTEAFF
cdr3_nt: TGCAGCGCGGGAAGCCAAAATACTGAAGCTTTCTTT
d_call: .
clone_size: .
v_call: TRBV29-1
j_call: TRBJ1-1

cdr3_aa: CASSIVSHPGGYEQYF
cdr3_nt: TGTGCCAGTAGTATAGTATCCCACCCCGGGGGCTACGAGCAGTACTTC
d_call: .
clone_size: .
v_call: TRBV19
j_call: TRBJ2-7

cdr3_aa: CAISRQENTEAFF
cdr3_nt: TGTGCCATCAGCCGACAAGAGAACACTGAAGCTTTCTTT
d_call: .
clone_size: once
v_call: TRBV10-3
j_call: TRBJ1-1

cdr3_aa: CASREDRYGYTF
cdr3_nt: TGTGCCAGCAGGGAGGATCGGTATGGCTACACCTTC
d_call: .
clone_size: .
v_call: TRBV2
j_call: TRBJ1-2

cdr3_aa: CASSRTGGDTGELFF
cdr3_nt: TGTGCCAGCAGCAGAACAGGGGGCGACACCGGGGAGCTGTTTTTT
d_call: TRBD1
clone_size: .
v_call: TRBV7-9
j_call: TRBJ2-2

cdr3_aa: CAWTQVQGEKLFF
cdr3_nt: TGTGCCTGGACACAGGTTCAGGGAGAAAAACTGTTTTTT
d_call: .
clone_size: .
v_call: TRBV30
j_call: TRBJ1-4